These T cell receptor beta chains were read from a single sample in a study of regulatory T cells. Only in-frame clones appear in the TCRdb table, and some are missing; sequencing was by immunoSEQ multiplex PCR. The repertoire has 25,000 to 40,000 clones, approximately 93% of them found once; the top ten carry about 0.96%. Sequencing was carried out using conventional CD4+ T cells sorted from blood. The receptors were sampled from a child aged 2-15 years with CD3G deficiency. Each CDR3 is given with its conserved first and last residue. A D gene is named only where the DNA matches it firmly. The size field is filled for only some rows; it gives once, few, many or a size class.

v_call	cdr3_length	d_call	clone_size	j_call	cdr3_aa	cdr3_nt
TRBV5-6	13	.	once	TRBJ2-3	CASSLARGSSQYF	TGTGCCAGCAGCTTGGCACGAGGGTCATCGCAGTATTTT
TRBV18	15	TRBD2	.	TRBJ2-3	CASSPRRERADTQYF	TGTGCCAGCTCACCACGGCGGGAGCGGGCAGATACGCAGTATTTT
TRBV28	11	.	once	TRBJ2-2	CASSLNGELFF	TGTGCCAGCAGTTTAAACGGGGAGCTGTTTTTT
TRBV6-1	12	.	.	TRBJ2-7	CASSEAGYEQYF	TGTGCCAGCAGTGAAGCAGGTTACGAGCAGTACTTC
TRBV6-1	12	.	.	TRBJ2-7	CASSGVFYEQYF	TGTGCCAGCAGCGGGGTTTTCTACGAGCAGTACTTC
TRBV27	14	.	.	TRBJ1-6	CASSGGQNNSPLHF	TGTGCCAGCAGTGGCGGACAGAATAATTCACCCCTCCACTTT
TRBV28	13	.	.	TRBJ2-3	CASREHSTDTQYF	TGTGCCAGCAGGGAGCATAGCACAGATACGCAGTATTTT
TRBV5-1	15	TRBD2	once	TRBJ2-1	CASSPSGRDYNEQFF	TGCGCCAGCAGCCCTAGCGGGAGGGACTACAATGAGCAGTTCTTC
TRBV28	14	TRBD1	.	TRBJ1-2	CASSRGTANYGYTF	TGTGCCAGCAGTCGGGGGACAGCTAACTATGGCTACACCTTC
TRBV28	14	.	.	TRBJ2-1	CASTQGGGYNEQFF	TGTGCCAGCACCCAGGGTGGCGGTTACAATGAGCAGTTCTTC
TRBV28	14	.	.	TRBJ2-7	CASSSPGGGGEQYF	TGTGCCAGCAGTTCGCCAGGAGGAGGGGGCGAGCAGTACTTC
TRBV6-1	14	TRBD1	.	TRBJ1-1	CASSDQGAHTEAFF	TGTGCCAGCAGTGACCAGGGGGCGCACACTGAAGCTTTCTTT
TRBV28	13	.	.	TRBJ2-7	CASSLQGPYEQYF	TGTGCCAGCAGTTTACAGGGACCCTACGAGCAGTACTTC
TRBV6-1	13	.	.	TRBJ2-2	CASSVNPLVELFF	TGTGCCAGCAGTGTAAACCCCCTGGTGGAGCTGTTTTTT
TRBV5-1	15	TRBD2	.	TRBJ2-7	CASSVGLAGNYEQYF	TGCGCCAGCAGCGTGGGACTAGCGGGCAACTACGAGCAGTACTTC
TRBV10-2	15	TRBD2	.	TRBJ2-2	CASSGVAGDTGELFF	TGCGCCAGCAGTGGGGTAGCGGGAGACACCGGGGAGCTGTTTTTT
TRBV20-1	11	.	.	TRBJ2-5	CSARVGETQYF	TGCAGTGCTAGAGTTGGAGAGACCCAGTACTTC
TRBV10-3	13	.	.	TRBJ2-1	CATQRDQYNEQFF	TGTGCCACGCAACGGGACCAATACAATGAGCAGTTCTTC
TRBV7-9	14	.	.	TRBJ1-3	CASSLGGAGNTIYF	TGTGCCAGCAGCTTAGGAGGTGCCGGAAACACCATATATTTT
TRBV28	13	.	.	TRBJ1-2	CASSSSTNYGYTF	TGTGCCAGCAGTTCAAGTACTAACTATGGCTACACCTTC
TRBV5-1	15	TRBD2	.	TRBJ2-7	CASSLDGSGGYEQYF	TGCGCCAGCAGCTTGGATGGGAGCGGGGGCTACGAGCAGTACTTC
TRBV5-1	14	TRBD2	.	TRBJ2-5	CASSMGLATETQYF	TGCGCCAGCAGCATGGGACTAGCGACAGAGACCCAGTACTTC
TRBV19	15	.	.	TRBJ1-4	CASSPPGETNEKLFF	TGTGCCAGTAGTCCGCCAGGGGAGACTAATGAAAAACTGTTTTTT
TRBV28	13	TRBD1	.	TRBJ1-2	CASSPGQARGYTF	TGTGCCAGCAGCCCGGGACAGGCGAGGGGCTACACCTTC
TRBV28	12	.	.	TRBJ1-1	CASSFQGTEAFF	TGTGCCAGCAGTTTTCAAGGCACTGAAGCTTTCTTT
TRBV28	14	.	.	TRBJ2-7	CASSFILKGGEQYF	TGTGCCAGCAGTTTTATCCTTAAAGGGGGCGAGCAGTACTTC
TRBV7-9	13	.	.	TRBJ2-1	CASSRDIYNEQFF	TGTGCCAGCAGCCGCGACATCTACAATGAGCAGTTCTTC
TRBV28	14	.	.	TRBJ2-7	CASRRGGAHYEQYF	TGTGCCAGCAGACGAGGGGGGGCGCACTACGAGCAGTACTTC
TRBV5-1	13	.	.	TRBJ1-1	CASSWDGNTEAFF	TGCGCCAGCAGCTGGGACGGGAACACTGAAGCTTTCTTT
TRBV5-1	12	.	.	TRBJ2-1	CASSLAGLEQFF	TGCGCCAGCAGCTTGGCAGGACTTGAGCAGTTCTTC
TRBV28	13	TRBD1	.	TRBJ1-2	CASSRMTGDGYTF	TGTGCCAGCAGCCGTATGACAGGGGACGGCTACACCTTC
TRBV28	13	.	.	TRBJ2-7	CASSLWAGSEQYF	TGTGCCAGCAGTTTATGGGCAGGCTCCGAGCAGTACTTC
TRBV28	10	.	.	TRBJ1-2	CASSGNGYTF	TGTGCCAGCAGTGGAAATGGCTACACCTTC
TRBV11-3	16	TRBD1	.	TRBJ1-4	CASSIYRRGRNEKLFF	TGTGCCAGCAGCATCTACCGCAGGGGGCGGAATGAAAAACTGTTTTTT
TRBV6-1	13	.	.	TRBJ2-7	CASTGGGGYEQYF	TGTGCCAGCACCGGGGGTGGGGGCTACGAGCAGTACTTC
TRBV6-6	11	.	.	TRBJ2-1	CASSRFGEQFF	TGTGCCAGCAGTCGATTTGGAGAGCAGTTCTTC
TRBV19	15	.	.	TRBJ2-1	CASSSGHMGYNEQFF	TGTGCCAGTAGTTCGGGTCACATGGGCTACAATGAGCAGTTCTTC
TRBV7-2	14	.	.	TRBJ2-5	CASSLDTNLKTQYF	TGTGCCAGCAGCTTAGACACAAATCTAAAGACCCAGTACTTC
TRBV19	14	TRBD1	.	TRBJ1-2	CASSPRQGYYGYTF	TGTGCCAGTAGTCCCCGACAGGGGTACTATGGCTACACCTTC
TRBV6-5	11	.	.	TRBJ2-5	CASSELETQYF	TGTGCCAGCAGTGAACTGGAGACCCAGTACTTC
TRBV11-2	16	.	.	TRBJ2-7	CASSLGWRTPADEQYF	TGTGCCAGCAGCTTAGGTTGGAGGACTCCGGCGGACGAGCAGTACTTC
TRBV6-1	18	.	.	TRBJ2-7	CASSEGQGSGRSSYEQYF	TGTGCCAGCAGTGAGGGACAGGGAAGCGGGAGGTCCTCCTACGAGCAGTACTTC
TRBV5-1	13	TRBD1	.	TRBJ1-2	CASRPTGVGGYTF	TGCGCCAGCAGACCTACAGGGGTAGGTGGCTACACCTTC
TRBV28	14	TRBD2	.	TRBJ2-3	CATSAGGWTDTQYF	TGTGCCACCTCGGCGGGGGGTTGGACAGATACGCAGTATTTT
TRBV2	23	.	.	TRBJ2-7	CASSEGVDRGPLAGGSQGSEQYF	TGTGCCAGCAGTGAAGGAGTTGACAGGGGGCCCTTAGCGGGAGGAAGTCAGGGCAGCGAGCAGTACTTC
TRBV28	15	TRBD1	.	TRBJ1-5	CASSLRDRKNQPQHF	TGTGCCAGCAGTCTTCGGGACAGGAAGAATCAGCCCCAGCATTTT
TRBV6-4	15	.	.	TRBJ2-3	CASSESGPGTDTQYF	TGTGCCAGCAGCGAATCCGGCCCGGGCACAGATACGCAGTATTTT